Given below is one T cell receptor (beta chain) in context. The antigen is not known. This CDR3 contains 15 residues. Trimming removed 2 bases at V and 4 bases at J, with 11 bases between. The germline gives CDR1 MDHEN, CDR2 SYDVKM. TCRdb's copy holds only in-frame clones and misses some; the assay was immunoSEQ multiplex PCR. The sample lists about 130,000 clones, approximately 90% occurring once. The source of the sample is a study of T cell responses to AZD1222 COVID-19 vaccine. The overall study: Combined were second doses at about 4 or about 12 weeks.

Study-level results: Among AZD1222 vaccinees, only five to seven were seropositive at baseline. Clonal diversity was possibly underestimated, and the donors were mostly white British, with more females. CD4 TCRs linked to vaccination spanned spike, dominating at 160-218 and 743-854.

The chain joins TRBV28 to TRBJ2-2; D is unclear. This clonotype originated in an adult in good health. The sample in question was peripheral blood, obtained on day 0 of AZD1222 vaccination. CDR3 DNA: TGTGCCAGCAGTTTAGATCCCCTTCTCACCGGGGAGCTGTTTTTT. Amino acid sequence: CASSLDPLLTGELFF.